What follows describes a single T cell receptor (beta chain). The antigen remains undetermined. Primers for the PCR totalled 60 Vbeta and 13 Jbeta. The repertoire was sequenced with immunoSEQ multiplex PCR; TCRdb's copy has only in-frame clones and lacks some. The table lists some 140,000 clones, approximately 78% of them singletons, with 8.1% in the top ten. The CDR3 sequence is 14 residues long. The ends were cut back, 3 bases at V and 2 bases at J, with 11 bases in the middle. Germline-derived CDR1 and CDR2 are SGHAT and FQNNGV. The data were taken from a study of cytomegalovirus exposure and HLA in healthy donors. Whole-study findings and limits: Available immune exposure information was restricted to CMV serostatus only. Per a prior analysis, the majority of TCR beta V segments were productive roughly 87% or roughly 30% of the time.

The rearrangement links TRBV11-2 to TRBJ2-7; a possible D gene is TRBD1 (5 bases). Material: PBMCs. The receptor was isolated from a woman aged 45-60 years in good health and CMV-seropositive. The chain's CDR3 is CASSFSYRTYEQYF. The CDR3 DNA follows: TGTGCCAGCAGCTTTTCGTACAGGACCTACGAGCAGTACTTC.